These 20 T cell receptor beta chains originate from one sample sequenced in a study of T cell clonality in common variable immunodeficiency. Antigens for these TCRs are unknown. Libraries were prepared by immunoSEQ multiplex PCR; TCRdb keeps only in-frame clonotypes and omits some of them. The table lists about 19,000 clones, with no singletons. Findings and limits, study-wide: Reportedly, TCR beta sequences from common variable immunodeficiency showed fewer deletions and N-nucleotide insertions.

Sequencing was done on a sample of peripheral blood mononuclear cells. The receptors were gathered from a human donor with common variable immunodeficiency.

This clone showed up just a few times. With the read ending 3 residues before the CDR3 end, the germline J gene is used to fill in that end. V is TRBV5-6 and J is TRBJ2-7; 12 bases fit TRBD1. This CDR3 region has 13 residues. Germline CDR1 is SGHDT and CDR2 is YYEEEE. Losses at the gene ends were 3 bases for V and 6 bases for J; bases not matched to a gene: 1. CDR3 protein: CASSWDRGREQYF. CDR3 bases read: TGTGCCAGCAGCTGGGACAGGGGGCGCGAG.

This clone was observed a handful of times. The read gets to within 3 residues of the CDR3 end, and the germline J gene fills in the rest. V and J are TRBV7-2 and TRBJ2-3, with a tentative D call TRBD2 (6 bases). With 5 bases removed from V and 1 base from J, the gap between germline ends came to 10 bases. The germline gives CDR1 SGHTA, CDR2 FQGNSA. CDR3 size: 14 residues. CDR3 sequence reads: CASSTPGGTDTQYF. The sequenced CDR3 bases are TGTGCCAGCAGCACCCCGGGGGGCACAGATACG.

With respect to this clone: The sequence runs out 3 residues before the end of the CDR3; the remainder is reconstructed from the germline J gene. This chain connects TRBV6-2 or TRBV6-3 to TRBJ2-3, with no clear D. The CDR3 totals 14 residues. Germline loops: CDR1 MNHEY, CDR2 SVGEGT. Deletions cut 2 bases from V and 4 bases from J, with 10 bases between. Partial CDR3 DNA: TGTGCCAGCAGTTACGCTAGAATTGCAGATACG. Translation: CASSYARIADT. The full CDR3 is CASSYARIADTQYF.

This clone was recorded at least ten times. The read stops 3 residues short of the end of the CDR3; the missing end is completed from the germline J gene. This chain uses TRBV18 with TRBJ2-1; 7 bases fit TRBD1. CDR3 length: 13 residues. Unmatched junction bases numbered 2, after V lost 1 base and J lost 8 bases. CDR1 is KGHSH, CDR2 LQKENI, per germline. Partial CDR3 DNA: TGTGCCAGCTCACCACACGACAGGGATGAG. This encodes CASSPHDRDE. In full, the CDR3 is CASSPHDRDEQFF.

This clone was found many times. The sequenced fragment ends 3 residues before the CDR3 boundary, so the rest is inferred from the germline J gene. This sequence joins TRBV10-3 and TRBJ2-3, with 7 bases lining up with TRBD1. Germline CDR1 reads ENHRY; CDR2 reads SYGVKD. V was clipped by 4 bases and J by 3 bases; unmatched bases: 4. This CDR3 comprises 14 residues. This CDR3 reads CAISGQGRTDTQYF. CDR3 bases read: TGTGCCATCAGTGGACAGGGAAGAACAGATACG.

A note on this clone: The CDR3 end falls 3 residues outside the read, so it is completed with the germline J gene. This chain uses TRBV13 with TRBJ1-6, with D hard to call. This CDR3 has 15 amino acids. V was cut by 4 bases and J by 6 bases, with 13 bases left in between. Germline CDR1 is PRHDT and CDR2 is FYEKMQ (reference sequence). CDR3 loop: CASSSEPGSNSPLHF. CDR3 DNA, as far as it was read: TGTGCCAGCAGCTCAGAACCCGGGTCTAATTCACCC. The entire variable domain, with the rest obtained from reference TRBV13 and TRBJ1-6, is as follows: AAGVIQSPRHLIKEKRETATLKCYPIPRHDTVYWYQQGPGQDPQFLISFYEKMQSDKGSIPDRFSAQQFSDYHSELNMSSLELGDSALYFCASSSEPGSNSPLHFGNGTRLTVT.

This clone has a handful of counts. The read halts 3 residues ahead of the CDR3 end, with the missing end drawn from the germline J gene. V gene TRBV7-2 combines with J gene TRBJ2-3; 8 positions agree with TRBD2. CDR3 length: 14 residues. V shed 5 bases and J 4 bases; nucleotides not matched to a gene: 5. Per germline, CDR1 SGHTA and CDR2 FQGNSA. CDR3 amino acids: CASSEGLVSDTQYF. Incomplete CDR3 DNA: TGTGCCAGCAGCGAGGGACTAGTTTCAGATACG.

The CDR3 protein is CASTEGTNEKLFF. The sequenced part of the CDR3 DNA is TGTGCCAGTACTGAGGGGACTAATGAAAAA. The chain joins TRBV19 to TRBJ1-4, with a possible D match to TRBD1 (5 bases). Read sequence stops 3 residues before the CDR3 end, and the germline J gene provides the missing end. Trimming shortened V by 7 bases and J by 2 bases, and 8 bases separated the two germline ends. CDR1 and CDR2 from the germline V gene are LNHDA and SQIVND (reference sequence). This CDR3 is built from 13 residues.

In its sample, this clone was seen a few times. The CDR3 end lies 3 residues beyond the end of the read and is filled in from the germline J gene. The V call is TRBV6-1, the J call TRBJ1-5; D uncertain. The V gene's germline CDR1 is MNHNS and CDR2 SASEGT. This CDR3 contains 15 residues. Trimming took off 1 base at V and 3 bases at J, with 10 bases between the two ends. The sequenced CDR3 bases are TGTGCCAGCAGTGAAGTAGGGCAGAACAATCAGCCC. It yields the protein CASSEVGQNNQP. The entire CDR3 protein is CASSEVGQNNQPQHF.

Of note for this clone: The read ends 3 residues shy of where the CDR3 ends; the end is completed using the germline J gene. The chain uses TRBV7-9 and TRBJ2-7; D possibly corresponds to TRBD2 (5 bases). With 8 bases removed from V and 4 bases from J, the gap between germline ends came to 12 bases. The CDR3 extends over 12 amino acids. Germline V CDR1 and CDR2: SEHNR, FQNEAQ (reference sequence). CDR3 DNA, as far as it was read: TGTGCCAGCTCACGGGGTTTGTACGAG. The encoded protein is CASSRGLYE. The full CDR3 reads CASSRGLYEQYF.

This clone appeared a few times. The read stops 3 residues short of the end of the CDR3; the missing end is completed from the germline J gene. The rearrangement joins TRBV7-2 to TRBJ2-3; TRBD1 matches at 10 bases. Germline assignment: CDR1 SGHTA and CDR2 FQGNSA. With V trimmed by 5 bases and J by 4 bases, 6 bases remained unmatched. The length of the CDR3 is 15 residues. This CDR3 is CASSRQGARADTQYF. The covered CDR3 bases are TGTGCCAGCAGCCGACAGGGGGCGCGCGCAGATACG.

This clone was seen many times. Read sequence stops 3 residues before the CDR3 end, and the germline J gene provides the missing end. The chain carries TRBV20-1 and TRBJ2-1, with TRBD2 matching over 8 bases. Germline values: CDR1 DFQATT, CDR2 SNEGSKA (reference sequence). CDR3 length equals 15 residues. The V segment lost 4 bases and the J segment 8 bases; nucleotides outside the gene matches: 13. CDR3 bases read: TGCAGTGCTAACCCCCCGAGCGGGAGTAACCATGAG. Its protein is CSANPPSGSNHE. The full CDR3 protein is CSANPPSGSNHEQFF.

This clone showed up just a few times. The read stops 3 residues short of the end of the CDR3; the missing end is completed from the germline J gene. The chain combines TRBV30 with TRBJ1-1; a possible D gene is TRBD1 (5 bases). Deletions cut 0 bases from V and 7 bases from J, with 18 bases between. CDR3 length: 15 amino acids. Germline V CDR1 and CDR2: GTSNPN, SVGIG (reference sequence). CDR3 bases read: TGTGCCTGGAGTGTATTAACAGCCGGGCAGGGTGAA. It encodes CAWSVLTAGQGE. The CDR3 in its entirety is CAWSVLTAGQGEAFF.

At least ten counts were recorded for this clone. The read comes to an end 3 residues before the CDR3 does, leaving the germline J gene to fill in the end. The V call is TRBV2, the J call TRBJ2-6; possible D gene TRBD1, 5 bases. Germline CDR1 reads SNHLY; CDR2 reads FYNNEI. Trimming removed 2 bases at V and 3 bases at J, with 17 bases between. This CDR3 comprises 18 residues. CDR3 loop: CASSERGREYVGANVLTF. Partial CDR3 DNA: TGTGCCAGCAGTGAACGTGGCAGGGAATATGTTGGGGCCAACGTC.

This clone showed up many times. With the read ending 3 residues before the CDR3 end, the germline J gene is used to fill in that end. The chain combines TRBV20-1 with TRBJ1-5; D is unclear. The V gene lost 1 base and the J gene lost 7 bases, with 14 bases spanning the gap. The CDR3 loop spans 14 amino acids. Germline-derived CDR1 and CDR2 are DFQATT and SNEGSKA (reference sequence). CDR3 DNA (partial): TGCAGTGCTAGAGTATTAGGGTTTGGGCAGCCC. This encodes CSARVLGFGQP. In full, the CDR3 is CSARVLGFGQPQHF.

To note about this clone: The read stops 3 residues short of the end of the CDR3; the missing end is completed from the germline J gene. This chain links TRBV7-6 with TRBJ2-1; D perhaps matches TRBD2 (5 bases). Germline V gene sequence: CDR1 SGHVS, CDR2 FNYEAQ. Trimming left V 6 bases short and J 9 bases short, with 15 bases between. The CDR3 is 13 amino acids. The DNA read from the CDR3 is TGTGCCAGCAGTTTCAATTACGAGGGTGAG. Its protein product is CASSFNYEGE. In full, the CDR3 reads CASSFNYEGEQFF.

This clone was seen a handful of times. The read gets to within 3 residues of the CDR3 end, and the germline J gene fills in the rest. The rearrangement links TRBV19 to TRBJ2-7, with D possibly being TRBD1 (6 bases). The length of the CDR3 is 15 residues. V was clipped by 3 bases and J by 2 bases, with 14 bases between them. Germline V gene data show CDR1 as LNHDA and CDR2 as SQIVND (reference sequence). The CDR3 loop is CASSIGQNYPYEQYF. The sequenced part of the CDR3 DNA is TGTGCCAGTAGTATCGGACAGAACTACCCCTACGAG.

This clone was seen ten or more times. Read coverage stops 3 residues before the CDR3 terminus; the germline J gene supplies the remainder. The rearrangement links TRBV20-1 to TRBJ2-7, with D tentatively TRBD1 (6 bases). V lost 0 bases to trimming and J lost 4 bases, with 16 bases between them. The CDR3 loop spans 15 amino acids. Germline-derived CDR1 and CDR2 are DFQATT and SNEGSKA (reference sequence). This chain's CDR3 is CSARDLRDIIYEQYF. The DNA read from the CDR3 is TGCAGTGCTAGAGATCTAAGGGACATCATTTACGAG.

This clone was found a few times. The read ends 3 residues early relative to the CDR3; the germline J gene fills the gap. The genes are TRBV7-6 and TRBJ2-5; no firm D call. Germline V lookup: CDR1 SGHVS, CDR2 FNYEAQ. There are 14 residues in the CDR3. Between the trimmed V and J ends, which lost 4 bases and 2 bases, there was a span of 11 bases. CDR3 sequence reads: CASSSKYRQETQYF. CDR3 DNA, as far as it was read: TGTGCCAGCAGCTCTAAGTATCGTCAAGAGACC.

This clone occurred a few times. The CDR3 spells CASSIDRVTDTQYF. The part of the CDR3 DNA that was read is TGTGCCAGTAGTATTGACAGGGTGACAGATACG. V gene TRBV19 combines with J gene TRBJ2-3; 7 bases match TRBD1. The read finishes 3 residues shy of the CDR3 end, and the germline J gene is used to complete it. The J segment lost 3 bases and the V segment lost 3 bases, leaving 3 bases of the junction unmatched. The CDR3 loop spans 14 amino acids. Germline V gene lookup returns CDR1 LNHDA and CDR2 SQIVND (reference sequence).